Shown below are 24 T cell receptor beta chains from a single sample sequenced in a study of T-cell reconstitution after alpha-beta-depleted transplantation in children. Construction of the TCRbeta library involved unique molecular identifiers. From the PCR reads, TCRdb called clonotypes with MiXCR, one entry per CDR3 protein. The data contain roughly 100,000 distinct CDR3 sequences, 8% to 9% of them singletons. Sequences were derived from PBMCs from the stem cell graft donor, sampled from the stem cell graft. These receptors came from a human donor who donated a stem cell graft to a child with congenital amegakaryocytic thrombocytopenia.

This clonotype has a count of ten or more. The gene calls are TRBV28 and TRBJ2-1; D ambiguous. V lost 6 bases to trimming and J lost 4 bases, with 10 bases between them. Germline V gives CDR1 MDHEN, CDR2 SYDVKM. CDR3 length equals 13 residues. CDR3 loop: CASSRLLYNEQFF. DNA for the CDR3: TGTGCCAGCAGCCGTCTGTTATACAATGAGCAGTTCTTC.

This clonotype was found many times. This chain joins TRBV3-1 and TRBJ2-3, with 9 bases identical to TRBD2. Germline V CDR1 and CDR2: LGHDT, YNNKEL (reference sequence). This CDR3 is 16 amino acids long. V was clipped by 5 bases and J by 1 base; unmatched bases: 7. CDR3 sequence (DNA): TGTGCCAGCAGCGAAGCGGGCGGGGGGGGCACAGATACGCAGTATTTT. Residues: CASSEAGGGGTDTQYF.

This clonotype was observed a few times. This rearrangement joins TRBV3-1 to TRBJ2-1; 9 bases match TRBD1. V lost 3 bases and J lost 9; bases outside the gene matches: 9. This CDR3 comprises 15 residues. CDR1 is LGHDT, CDR2 YNNKEL, per germline (reference sequence). CDR3 nucleotides: TGTGCCAGCAGCCACAGGACAGGGGTCGGGGTTGAGCAGTTCTTC. This gives the protein CASSHRTGVGVEQFF.

In this sample, this clonotype turned up many times. The chain recombines TRBV5-1 with TRBJ2-5; D ambiguous. CDR1 is SGHRS, CDR2 YFSETQ, per germline. Trimming took 2 bases from V and 1 from J, leaving 3 bases between them. This CDR3 has 12 residues. Here the CDR3 reads CASSFFQETQYF. The CDR3, as DNA: TGCGCCAGCAGCTTCTTCCAAGAGACCCAGTACTTC.

In this sample, this clonotype turned up many times. This rearrangement joins TRBV5-1 to TRBJ2-7; 9 bases fit TRBD1. The CDR3 is made up of 15 amino acids. The junction had 9 bases not matched to a gene; V was cut back by 4 bases and J by 4 bases. Germline CDR1 reads SGHRS; CDR2 reads YFSETQ. DNA for the CDR3: TGCGCCAGCAGCATGGGACAGGGCACGGGGTACGAGCAGTACTTC. This translates into CASSMGQGTGYEQYF. Full variable domain (missing parts from reference TRBV5-1 and TRBJ2-7): KAGVTQTPRYLIKTRGQQVTLSCSPISGHRSVSWYQQTPGQGLQFLFEYFSETQRNKGNFPGRFSGRQFSNSRSEMNVSTLELGDSALYLCASSMGQGTGYEQYFGPGTRLTVT.

This clonotype has a count of ten or more. The rearrangement uses TRBV5-6 and TRBJ1-5; D is unclear. The germline V gene has CDR1 SGHDT and CDR2 YYEEEE. The length of the CDR3 is 15 residues. V was clipped by 0 bases and J by 7 bases, with 14 bases between them. CDR3 nucleotide sequence: TGTGCCAGCAGCTTGGGTGGTGCAGGAGGGCAGCCCCAGCATTTT. This encodes CASSLGGAGGQPQHF.

In its sample, this clonotype was seen many times. The chain carries TRBV19 and TRBJ1-5; D unresolved. This CDR3 has 15 residues. Germline CDR1 and CDR2: LNHDA and SQIVND (reference sequence). Trimming shortened V by 3 bases and J by 0 bases, and 9 bases separated the two germline ends. The CDR3 reads CASSILADSNQPQHF. The CDR3 DNA sequence: TGTGCCAGTAGTATCTTGGCTGATAGCAATCAGCCCCAGCATTTT.

The rearrangement joins TRBV18 to TRBJ1-2, with D perhaps TRBD1 (5 bases). Germline lookup yields CDR1 KGHSH and CDR2 LQKENI. The length of the CDR3 is 14 residues. V was trimmed by 3 bases and J by 2 bases, leaving 10 bases between them. CDR3 DNA sequence: TGTGCCAGCTCACCGGTTCAGGGCAACTATGGCTACACCTTC. The encoded protein is CASSPVQGNYGYTF.

Ten or more counts support this clonotype. This sequence joins TRBV5-1 and TRBJ1-1; tentative D call: TRBD1 (5 bases). Between the trimmed V and J ends, which lost 1 base and 10 bases, there was a span of 14 bases. The V gene's germline CDR1 is SGHRS and CDR2 YFSETQ. This CDR3 contains 13 residues. The CDR3 DNA reads TGCGCCAGCAGCTTGCAGGGACCCCGGGTAGCTTTCTTT. Its translation: CASSLQGPRVAFF.

Notes on this clonotype: Given a much more abundant clone one base away, this may be a read error. This chain uses TRBV10-2 with TRBJ1-5; 7 positions agree with TRBD1. The V segment lost 0 bases and the J segment 5 bases; nucleotides outside the gene matches: 4. Germline CDR1 and CDR2: WSHSY and SAAADI. This CDR3 is 15 amino acids long. The CDR3 DNA reads TGCGCCAGCAGTGAGTCGGGGCAGGGGGATCAGCCCCAGCATTTT. Amino acid sequence: CASSESGQGDQPQHF.

This clonotype has a count of ten or more. The chain couples TRBV3-1 to TRBJ1-1; D is perhaps TRBD1 (6 bases). V was shortened by 5 bases and J by 11 bases, with 18 bases between the two germline ends. This CDR3 is built from 13 residues. Looked up from germline, CDR1 is LGHDT and CDR2 is YNNKEL (reference sequence). The CDR3 DNA reads TGTGCCAGCAGCACGGTTGAACAGGGACTGGCTTTCTTT. This encodes CASSTVEQGLAFF.

The genes are TRBV10-3 and TRBJ1-1; a weak D match, TRBD1 (5 bases). The CDR3 has 16 amino acids. Germline lookup yields CDR1 ENHRY and CDR2 SYGVKD. The V gene lost 5 bases and the J gene lost 8 bases, with 24 bases spanning the gap. In DNA form, the CDR3 reads TGTGCCATCAGTTTCACCCGGGACGGAGTTTCGAGGGAAGCTTTCTTT. It specifies CAISFTRDGVSREAFF.

This clonotype was seen a handful of times. V is TRBV7-2 and J is TRBJ2-7, with D maybe TRBD1 (6 bases). Per germline, CDR1 SGHTA and CDR2 FQGNSA. The CDR3 consists of 14 residues. The germline V and J ends were trimmed by 6 bases and 4 bases, with 16 bases remaining between them. The CDR3 region has the DNA TGTGCCAGCAGGTCCGGACAGCTGTCTTACGAGCAGTACTTC. As protein: CASRSGQLSYEQYF.

Ten or more counts support this clonotype. The chain has TRBV3-1 and TRBJ2-4; 10 positions agree with TRBD2. V was pared by 1 base and J by 8 bases, with 5 bases of the junction left unmatched. The germline V gene encodes CDR1 LGHDT and CDR2 YNNKEL (reference sequence). CDR3 length: 15 amino acids. The CDR3 DNA sequence: TGTGCCAGCAGCCAAGGCGCAGCGGGGGGGCACATTCAGTACTTC. Encoded protein: CASSQGAAGGHIQYF.

In its sample, this clonotype was seen many times. V and J are TRBV12-3 or TRBV12-4 and TRBJ1-1; no definite D call. V was pared by 4 bases and J by 8 bases, with 14 bases between. The CDR3 runs 13 residues. This CDR3 is CASSSLVGIEAFF. The CDR3 DNA follows: TGTGCCAGCAGTTCCCTTGTGGGTATCGAAGCTTTCTTT.

This clonotype appeared many times. V is TRBV7-9 and J is TRBJ1-5; D is unclear. The CDR3 has 16 residues. Trimming cost V 5 bases and J 0 bases, with 14 bases left between them. CDR1 and CDR2 (germline): SEHNR, FQNEAQ (reference sequence). The CDR3 here is CASSGGGVYSNQPQHF. The CDR3 DNA sequence: TGTGCCAGCAGCGGAGGTGGGGTCTATAGCAATCAGCCCCAGCATTTT.

This clonotype was recorded at least ten times. The genes are TRBV9 and TRBJ2-2, with 7 bases aligning to TRBD1. J gave up 6 bases and V 7 bases, and 9 bases lay outside the gene matches. The CDR3 is made up of 14 amino acids. Germline lookup yields CDR1 SGDLS and CDR2 YYNGEE. DNA for the CDR3: TGTGCCAGCGCCGGGACAGCGAAGGCCGGGGAGCTGTTTTTT. Protein: CASAGTAKAGELFF. The full variable domain, with the rest looked up from reference TRBV9 and TRBJ2-2, is DSGVTQTPKHLITATGQRVTLRCSPRSGDLSVYWYQQSLDQGLQFLIQYYNGEERAKGNILERFSAQQFPDLHSELNLSSLELGDSALYFCASAGTAKAGELFFGEGSRLTVL.

This rearrangement joins TRBV2 to TRBJ2-5; TRBD2 matches at 12 bases. Germline V gene sequence: CDR1 SNHLY, CDR2 FYNNEI. The CDR3 length is 18 residues. V gave up 2 bases and J gave up 1 base; unmatched junction bases: 8. DNA for the CDR3: TGTGCCAGCAGTGAATGGTCTAGCGGGGGGGAGCGCCAAGAGACCCAGTACTTC. This sequence encodes CASSEWSSGGERQETQYF.

This clonotype was counted a few times. This chain connects TRBV6-5 to TRBJ1-5; D ambiguous. Germline CDR1 is MNHEY and CDR2 is SVGAGI. The V end was cut by 4 bases, the J end by 5 bases, with 9 bases between. The CDR3 covers 13 residues. Written as DNA, the CDR3 is TGTGCCAGCAGTTCGCGGGAGGATCAGCCCCAGCATTTT. It translates to CASSSREDQPQHF.

In this sample, this clonotype turned up many times. The chain recombines TRBV7-2 with TRBJ1-3; 7 bases are a match to TRBD1. Losses at the gene ends were 5 bases for V and 7 bases for J; bases not matched to a gene: 11. Germline V gives CDR1 SGHTA, CDR2 FQGNSA. The CDR3 spans 15 residues. The CDR3 DNA follows: TGTGCCAGCAGCCGAACGACAGGGTTGAGGAACACCATATATTTT. This sequence encodes CASSRTTGLRNTIYF.

This clonotype appeared many times. The J gene is TRBJ1-1, the V gene TRBV5-1; D uncertain. Germline V lookup: CDR1 SGHRS, CDR2 YFSETQ. The CDR3 spans 16 residues. V dropped 0 bases and J dropped 1 base, with 13 bases sitting between them. CDR3 coding DNA: TGCGCCAGCAGCTTGGGGCCTTCCCGGGGGAACACTGAAGCTTTCTTT. Translating it yields CASSLGPSRGNTEAFF.

This clonotype appeared many times. The V gene is TRBV7-2, the J gene TRBJ2-3; D is tentatively TRBD1 or TRBD2 (5 bases each). Germline V gene data show CDR1 as SGHTA and CDR2 as FQGNSA. The length of the CDR3 is 15 residues. V was clipped by 3 bases and J by 2 bases, with 12 bases between them. CDR3 in amino acids: CASSFSGTNTDTQYF. CDR3 coding DNA: TGTGCCAGCAGCTTTTCAGGGACCAACACAGATACGCAGTATTTT.

There are many counts of this clonotype. This chain uses TRBV6-2 or TRBV6-3 with TRBJ1-5; D gene uncertain. Per germline, CDR1 MNHEY and CDR2 SVGEGT. The CDR3 loop spans 14 amino acids. V lost 2 bases to trimming and J lost 7 bases, with 12 bases between them. CDR3 nucleotide sequence: TGTGCCAGCAGTTACGGGAATACGGGCCAGCCCCAGCATTTT. The encoded protein is CASSYGNTGQPQHF.

This clonotype was seen repeatedly, ten times or more. The CDR3 DNA reads as TGCGCCAGCAGCTTGGGAGGGACAGGGATCGACGAGCAGTACTTC. This translates into CASSLGGTGIDEQYF. This chain uses TRBV5-1 with TRBJ2-7; 9 nucleotides match TRBD1. Trimming removed 0 bases from V and 5 bases from J; junction bases left unmatched: 6. The CDR3 sequence is 15 residues long. Germline CDR1 and CDR2: SGHRS and YFSETQ. The full variable domain, with the rest looked up from reference TRBV5-1 and TRBJ2-7, is KAGVTQTPRYLIKTRGQQVTLSCSPISGHRSVSWYQQTPGQGLQFLFEYFSETQRNKGNFPGRFSGRQFSNSRSEMNVSTLELGDSALYLCASSLGGTGIDEQYFGPGTRLTVT.